The 16 T cell receptor beta chains presented below share a single source sample, sequenced in a study of T-cell reconstitution after alpha-beta-depleted transplantation in children. TCRbeta library construction was performed incorporating unique molecular identifiers. TCRdb re-derived calls from the PCR reads in MiXCR, one entry per CDR3 protein. The sample lists 200,000 or so distinct CDR3 sequences, 5% to 7.5% occurring once. Here the sequenced sample was PBMCs, taken before TCRalphabeta/CD19-depleted stem cell transplant. The source of these receptors is a girl under two years old with combined immunodeficiency, due to receive a stem cell transplant.

This clonotype was observed many times. This rearrangement joins TRBV4-3 to TRBJ2-6, with no clear D. The V end was cut by 2 bases, the J end by 2 bases, with 13 bases between. The germline gives CDR1 LGHNA, CDR2 YSLEER. This CDR3 is 17 amino acids long. CDR3 sequence reads: CASSQSSFAPGANVLTF. CDR3 DNA sequence: TGCGCCAGCAGCCAAAGTTCGTTTGCTCCTGGGGCCAACGTCCTGACTTTC.

This clonotype appeared many times. This chain connects TRBV28 to TRBJ2-7; D call uncertain. The V gene's germline CDR1 is MDHEN and CDR2 SYDVKM. The CDR3 length is 14 residues. V lost 8 bases and J 5 bases, leaving 19 bases between the germline ends. The CDR3 bases are TGTGCCAGCCGATTTCCGGGCCGGACCCACGAGCAGTACTTC. Translating gives CASRFPGRTHEQYF.

V usage is TRBV7-6 and J usage is TRBJ2-5, with D tentatively TRBD2 (5 bases). V shed 3 bases and J shed 2 bases, with 19 bases lying between them. This CDR3 is built from 17 residues. Germline V gene sequence: CDR1 SGHVS, CDR2 FNYEAQ. CDR3 nucleotide sequence: TGTGCCAGCAGCTTTTCTCCTAGCCTTTCTCCTCAAGAGACCCAGTACTTC. Amino acid sequence: CASSFSPSLSPQETQYF. Looking up the rest from reference TRBV7-6 and TRBJ2-5 gives the full variable domain: GAGVSQSPRYKVTKRGQDVALRCDPISGHVSLYWYRQALGQGPEFLTYFNYEAQQDKSGLPNDRFSAERPEGSISTLTIQRTEQRDSAMYRCASSFSPSLSPQETQYFGPGTRLLVL.

This clonotype appeared many times. This chain uses TRBV28 with TRBJ2-4, with D unresolved. The ends were cut back, 6 bases at V and 0 bases at J, with 21 bases in the middle. The CDR3 has 18 residues. CDR1 and CDR2 (germline): MDHEN, SYDVKM. CDR3: CASSHYRWALLAKNIQYF. CDR3 nucleotides: TGTGCCAGCAGCCACTACCGATGGGCTCTCTTAGCCAAAAACATTCAGTACTTC.

The chain links TRBV20-1 to TRBJ1-1; D call uncertain. Trimming took 3 bases from V and 6 from J, leaving 14 bases between them. The CDR3 is 13 amino acids. Germline V gives CDR1 DFQATT, CDR2 SNEGSKA (reference sequence). CDR3 loop: CSAREGLEAEAFF. CDR3 DNA: TGCAGTGCTAGGGAAGGGTTGGAGGCTGAAGCTTTCTTT.

This clonotype was seen ten or more times. V is TRBV7-3 and J is TRBJ2-7; 8 positions match TRBD1. Losses at the gene ends were 0 bases for V and 2 bases for J; bases not matched to a gene: 0. CDR1 is SGHTA, CDR2 FQGTGA, per germline. There are 14 residues in the CDR3. In nucleotides, the CDR3 is TGTGCCAGCAGCTTAACGGGACAGGCCTACGAGCAGTACTTC. Its protein is CASSLTGQAYEQYF.

This clonotype was seen at least ten times. The rearrangement joins TRBV28 to TRBJ2-1; D call uncertain. From germline, CDR1 is MDHEN and CDR2 SYDVKM. Deletions cut 2 bases from V and 0 bases from J, with 11 bases between. The CDR3 runs 16 residues. Here the CDR3 reads CASSLLVGSSYNEQFF. DNA for the CDR3: TGTGCCAGCAGTTTACTAGTGGGGTCCTCCTACAATGAGCAGTTCTTC.

The chain couples TRBV20-1 to TRBJ2-7, with 10 bases matching TRBD1. With V trimmed by 3 bases and J by 3 bases, 11 bases remained unmatched. The V gene's germline CDR1 is DFQATT and CDR2 SNEGSKA (reference sequence). CDR3 length equals 16 residues. The CDR3 spells CSASEFGTGDFYEQYF. As DNA, the CDR3 is TGCAGTGCTAGTGAGTTTGGGACAGGGGATTTCTACGAGCAGTACTTC.

In its sample, this clonotype was seen many times. The gene calls are TRBV10-3 and TRBJ2-5; the match to TRBD2 covers 7 bases. Unmatched junction bases numbered 2, after V lost 4 bases and J lost 6 bases. From germline, CDR1 is ENHRY and CDR2 SYGVKD. CDR3 length: 12 amino acids. The CDR3 region has the DNA TGTGCCATCAGTGCGCGGGAGCAGACCCAGTACTTC. Amino acid sequence: CAISAREQTQYF.

This clonotype was recorded many times. The CDR3 loop reads CASSFLGGLDYGYTF. The CDR3 region has the DNA TGTGCCAGCAGCTTTCTAGGAGGGCTGGACTATGGCTACACCTTC. The chain has TRBV11-1 and TRBJ1-2; no firm D call. The germline V and J ends were trimmed by 3 bases and 3 bases, with 14 bases remaining between them. CDR3 length: 15 residues. Per germline, CDR1 SGHAT and CDR2 FQDESV (reference sequence).

This clonotype was picked up many times. The rearrangement links TRBV6-2 or TRBV6-3 to TRBJ2-3, with D hard to call. The CDR3 is 13 residues long. Trimming took off 6 bases at V and 6 bases at J, with 13 bases between the two ends. Germline V gene sequence: CDR1 MNHEY, CDR2 SVGEGT. The CDR3 DNA sequence: TGTGCCAGCAGGACCACAAGGGTTGATACGCAGTATTTT. This encodes CASRTTRVDTQYF.

This clonotype was picked up many times. The rearrangement uses TRBV28 and TRBJ1-1; D is ambiguous. V was shortened by 5 bases and J by 0 bases, with 4 bases between the two germline ends. The CDR3 extends over 12 amino acids. CDR1 is MDHEN, CDR2 SYDVKM, per germline. The CDR3, as DNA: TGTGCCAGCAGTGAAGTGAACACTGAAGCTTTCTTT. Residues: CASSEVNTEAFF.

This clonotype has ten or more counts. The chain links TRBV7-9 to TRBJ2-3; TRBD2 matches at 9 bases. The CDR3 runs to 17 residues. CDR1 and CDR2 (germline): SEHNR, FQNEAQ (reference sequence). The V segment lost 5 bases and the J segment 3 bases; nucleotides outside the gene matches: 12. The CDR3 DNA reads as TGTGCCAGCAGCGCCACCTCTAGCGGGATGTCGACAGATACGCAGTATTTT. Translating it yields CASSATSSGMSTDTQYF.

This rearrangement joins TRBV12-3 or TRBV12-4 to TRBJ2-1; weak D call: TRBD2 (5 bases). The CDR3 loop spans 12 amino acids. Trimming cost V 8 bases and J 8 bases, with 13 bases left between them. CDR3 protein: CASRGSVYEQFF. CDR3 DNA sequence: TGTGCCAGCCGGGGTAGCGTGTATGAGCAGTTCTTC.

The table lists this clonotype with many counts. CDR3 loop: CASSPVRGIEQFF. The CDR3 nucleotides are TGTGCCAGCAGTCCCGTTCGGGGAATCGAGCAGTTCTTC. The V call is TRBV6-2 or TRBV6-3, the J call TRBJ2-1; possibly TRBD2 for D (5 bases). The CDR3 sequence is 13 residues long. V was clipped by 5 bases and J by 10 bases, with 15 bases between them. The V gene's germline CDR1 is MNHEY and CDR2 SVGEGT.

This clonotype appeared many times. The V and J genes are TRBV12-3 or TRBV12-4 and TRBJ2-1; 8 bases map to TRBD2. The trim removed 7 bases at V and 5 bases at J, leaving 13 bases unmatched. This CDR3 spans 16 amino acids. The chain's CDR3 is CASTDAGTSNHNEQFF. CDR3 DNA sequence: TGTGCCAGCACCGACGCCGGGACTAGTAACCACAATGAGCAGTTCTTC.